This T cell receptor (beta chain) was sequenced for a study of a mutant IDH1 vaccine in newly diagnosed glioma. Generated by immunoSEQ multiplex PCR, the TCRdb table keeps only in-frame clones and is missing some. The sample consists of about 55,000 clones, approximately 80% of them appearing once. As regards this clone: Its antigen is not identified.

As for time point: week 47, end of study. Each dose delivered 300 ug of mutant IDH1 20-mer peptide subcutaneously with imiquimod. Germline V lookup: CDR1 SQVTM, CDR2 ANQGSEA. The CDR3 loop spans 12 amino acids. The ends were cut back, 5 bases at V and 2 bases at J, with 8 bases in the middle. The V gene is TRBV29-1, the J gene TRBJ2-3; D call uncertain. This TCR was sampled from a woman between 35 and 50 years old with glioma. Some clones in this sample may be carry-over from other donors' samples. Sequenced here: PBMCs, sampled from a glioma patient whose treatment included an IDH1 peptide vaccine. CDR3 loop: CSVSPDTDTQYF. The DNA of the CDR3 is TGCAGCGTTAGTCCGGACACAGATACGCAGTATTTT.